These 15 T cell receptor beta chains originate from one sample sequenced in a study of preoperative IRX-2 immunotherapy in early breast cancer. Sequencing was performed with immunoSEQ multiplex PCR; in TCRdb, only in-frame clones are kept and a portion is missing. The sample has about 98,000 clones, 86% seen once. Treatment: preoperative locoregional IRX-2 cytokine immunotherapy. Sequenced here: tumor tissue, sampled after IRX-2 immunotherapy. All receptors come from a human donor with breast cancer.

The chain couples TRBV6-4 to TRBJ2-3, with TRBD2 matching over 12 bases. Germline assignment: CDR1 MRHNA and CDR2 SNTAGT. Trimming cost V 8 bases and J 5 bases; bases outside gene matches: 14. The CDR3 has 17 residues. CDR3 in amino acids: CASGPGLAGLGGDTQYF. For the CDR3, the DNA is TGTGCCAGCGGACCGGGACTAGCGGGTCTGGGCGGAGATACGCAGTATTTT.

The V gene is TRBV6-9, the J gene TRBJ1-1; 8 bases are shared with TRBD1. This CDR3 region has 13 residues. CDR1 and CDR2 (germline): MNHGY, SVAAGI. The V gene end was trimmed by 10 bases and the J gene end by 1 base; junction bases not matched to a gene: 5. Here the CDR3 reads CAIRGPSNTEAFF. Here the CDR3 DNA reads TGTGCCATCAGGGGGCCCTCGAACACTGAAGCTTTCTTT.

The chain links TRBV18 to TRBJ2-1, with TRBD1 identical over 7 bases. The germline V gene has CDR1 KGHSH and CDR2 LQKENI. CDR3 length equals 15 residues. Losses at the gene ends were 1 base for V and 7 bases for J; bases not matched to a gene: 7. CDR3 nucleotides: TGTGCCAGCTCACCACAAGGGGGCGTGGGGAATGAGCAGTTCTTC. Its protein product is CASSPQGGVGNEQFF.

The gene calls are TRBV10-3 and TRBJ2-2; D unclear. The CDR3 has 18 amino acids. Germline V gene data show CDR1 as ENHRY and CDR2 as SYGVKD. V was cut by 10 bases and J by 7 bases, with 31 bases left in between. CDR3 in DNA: TGTGCCAGCGGTCAGGACGTTTTAAATTCTGGCTGGGGCGGGGAGCTGTTTTTT. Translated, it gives CASGQDVLNSGWGGELFF.

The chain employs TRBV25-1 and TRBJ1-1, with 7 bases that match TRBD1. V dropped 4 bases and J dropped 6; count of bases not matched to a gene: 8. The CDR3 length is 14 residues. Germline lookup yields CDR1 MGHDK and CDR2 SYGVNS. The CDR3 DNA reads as TGTGCCAGCAGTGTCGACAGGGTTAGGGCTGAAGCTTTCTTT. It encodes CASSVDRVRAEAFF.

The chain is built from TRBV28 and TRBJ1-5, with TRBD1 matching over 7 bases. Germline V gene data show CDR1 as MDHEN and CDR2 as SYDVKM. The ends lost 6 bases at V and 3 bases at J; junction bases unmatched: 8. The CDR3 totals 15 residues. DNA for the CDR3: TGTGCCAGCAGGGAATTTGGGACAGTCAATCAGCCCCAGCATTTT. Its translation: CASREFGTVNQPQHF.

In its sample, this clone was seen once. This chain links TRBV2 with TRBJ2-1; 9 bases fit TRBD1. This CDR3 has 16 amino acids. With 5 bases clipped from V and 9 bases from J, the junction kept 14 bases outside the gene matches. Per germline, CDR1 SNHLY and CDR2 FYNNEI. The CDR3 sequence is CASSLAANRGRGEQFF. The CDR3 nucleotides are TGTGCCAGCAGTTTAGCCGCCAACAGGGGGCGAGGTGAGCAGTTCTTC.

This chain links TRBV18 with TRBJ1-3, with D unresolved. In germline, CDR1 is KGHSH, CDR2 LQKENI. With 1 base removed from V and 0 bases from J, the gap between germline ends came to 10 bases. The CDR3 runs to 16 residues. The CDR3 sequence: CASSPLPVSSGNTIYF. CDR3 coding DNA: TGTGCCAGCTCACCACTTCCAGTAAGCTCTGGAAACACCATATATTTT.

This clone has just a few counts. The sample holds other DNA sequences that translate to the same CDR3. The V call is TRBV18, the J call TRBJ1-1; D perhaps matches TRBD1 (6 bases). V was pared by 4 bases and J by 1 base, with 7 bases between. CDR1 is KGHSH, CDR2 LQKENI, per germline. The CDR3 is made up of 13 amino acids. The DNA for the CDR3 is TGTGCCAGCTCACAGGACAGGAACACTGAAGCTTTCTTT. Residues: CASSQDRNTEAFF. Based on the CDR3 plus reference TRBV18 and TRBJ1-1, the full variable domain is NAGVMQNPRHLVRRRGQEARLRCSPMKGHSHVYWYRQLPEEGLKFMVYLQKENIIDESGMPKERFSAEFPKEGPSILRIQQVVRGDSAAYFCASSQDRNTEAFFGQGTRLTVV.

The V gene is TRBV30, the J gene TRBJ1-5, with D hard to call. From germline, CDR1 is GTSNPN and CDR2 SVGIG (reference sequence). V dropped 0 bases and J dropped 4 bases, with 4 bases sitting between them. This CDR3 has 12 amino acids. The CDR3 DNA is TGTGCCTGGAGTGTTTTAAATCAGCCCCAGCATTTT. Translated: CAWSVLNQPQHF.

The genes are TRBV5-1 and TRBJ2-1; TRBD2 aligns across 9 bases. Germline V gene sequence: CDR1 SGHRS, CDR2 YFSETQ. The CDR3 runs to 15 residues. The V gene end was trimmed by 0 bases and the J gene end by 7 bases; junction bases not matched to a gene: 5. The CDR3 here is CASSLEGTSSNEQFF. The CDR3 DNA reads TGCGCCAGCAGCTTGGAGGGGACTAGCTCAAATGAGCAGTTCTTC.

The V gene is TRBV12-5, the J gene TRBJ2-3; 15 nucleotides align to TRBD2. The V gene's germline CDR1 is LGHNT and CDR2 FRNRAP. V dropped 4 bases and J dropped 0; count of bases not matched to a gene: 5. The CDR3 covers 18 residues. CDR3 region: CASGWTSGGATSTDTQYF. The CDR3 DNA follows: TGTGCTAGTGGTTGGACTAGCGGGGGGGCCACTAGCACAGATACGCAGTATTTT.

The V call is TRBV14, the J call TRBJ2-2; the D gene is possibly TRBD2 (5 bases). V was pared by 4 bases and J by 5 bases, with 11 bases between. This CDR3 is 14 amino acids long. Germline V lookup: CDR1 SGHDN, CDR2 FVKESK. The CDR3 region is CASSLIPGTGELFF. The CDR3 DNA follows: TGTGCCAGCAGCCTCATCCCGGGGACCGGGGAGCTGTTTTTT. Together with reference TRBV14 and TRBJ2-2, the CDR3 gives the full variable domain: EAGVTQFPSHSVIEKGQTVTLRCDPISGHDNLYWYRRVMGKEIKFLLHFVKESKQDESGMPNNRFLAERTGGTYSTLKVQPAELEDSGVYFCASSLIPGTGELFFGEGSRLTVL.

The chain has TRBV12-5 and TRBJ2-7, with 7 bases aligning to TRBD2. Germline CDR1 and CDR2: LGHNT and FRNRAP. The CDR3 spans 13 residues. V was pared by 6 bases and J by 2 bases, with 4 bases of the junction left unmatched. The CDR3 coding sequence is TGTGCTAGTGGAGCCGGGAGGCCCTACGAGCAGTACTTC. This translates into CASGAGRPYEQYF.

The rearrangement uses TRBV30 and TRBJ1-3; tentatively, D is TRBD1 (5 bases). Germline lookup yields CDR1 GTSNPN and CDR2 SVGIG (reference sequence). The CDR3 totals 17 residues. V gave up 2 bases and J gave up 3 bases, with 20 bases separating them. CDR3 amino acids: CAWSTRDPWMVGNTIYF. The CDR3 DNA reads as TGTGCCTGGAGTACCCGGGACCCCTGGATGGTTGGAAACACCATATATTTT.